These T cell receptor beta chains were read from a single sample in a study of T cell responses to AZD1222 COVID-19 vaccine. Produced via immunoSEQ multiplex PCR; TCRdb's table is partial and in-frame only. This sample has roughly 190,000 clones, with approximately 91% found just once. Source: peripheral blood, taken 28 days after the second AZD1222 dose. The receptors were gathered from an adult who received the AZD1222 COVID-19 vaccine. The CDR3 runs from the conserved cysteine through the conserved F or W. The D gene is left open where the match is weak. Clone size is not always given. Where it is, it says once, few, many or a class for expanded clones.

.,TRBJ1-1,TRBV5-1,.,TGCGCCAGCAGCTTGGCGGCAGTTATGAACACTGAAGCTTTCTTT,CASSLAAVMNTEAFF
.,TRBJ2-6,TRBV6-1,once,TGTGCCAGCAGTGAGCCGCGCTCTGGGGCCAACGTCCTGACTTTC,CASSEPRSGANVLTF
.,TRBJ1-4,TRBV25-1,.,TGTGCCAGCAGCAGAAGTGAAGGGGGTGAAAAACTGTTTTTT,CASSRSEGGEKLFF
.,TRBJ2-1,TRBV10-1,.,TGCGCCAGCAGTGAAGCGGGACAGGAGTACAATGAGCAGTTCTTC,CASSEAGQEYNEQFF
.,TRBJ1-4,TRBV20-1,.,TGCAGTATCCTTGGGGGGGAAAAACTGTTTTTT,CSILGGEKLFF
.,TRBJ1-1,TRBV27,.,TGTGCCAGCAGTGTCCTCTCGGGGAACACTGAAGCTTTCTTT,CASSVLSGNTEAFF
.,TRBJ1-2,TRBV7-9,.,TGTGCCAGCAGCTTAGCGGGGCGGCGGGATGGCTACACCTTC,CASSLAGRRDGYTF
TRBD2,TRBJ2-1,TRBV18,.,TGTGCCAGCTCACCACCTTGGGAGGGCCTAAATGAGCAGTTCTTC,CASSPPWEGLNEQFF
.,TRBJ2-3,TRBV7-2,.,TGTGCCAGCAGCTTATGGTCCGGGAGAGGGGCAGATACGCAGTATTTT,CASSLWSGRGADTQYF
.,TRBJ2-7,TRBV25-1,.,TGTGCCAGCAGTGAATCCTCCCGGGTGGGCTCCCCCCTCTACGAGCAGTACTTC,CASSESSRVGSPLYEQYF
TRBD2,TRBJ2-3,TRBV6-2/TRBV6-3,.,TGTGCCAGCAGCAGACTAGCGGGAGTCGGAGATACGCAGTATTTT,CASSRLAGVGDTQYF
TRBD2,TRBJ2-3,TRBV19,.,TGTGCCAGTAGGCCTCAGACGGGAATAGCGGGAGCGGGGGGCCCAGATACGCAGTATTTT,CASRPQTGIAGAGGPDTQYF
.,TRBJ2-5,TRBV9,.,TGTGCCAGCAGCGTATATGGGCAAGAGACCCAGTACTTC,CASSVYGQETQYF
TRBD1,TRBJ1-2,TRBV11-1,once,TGTGCCAGCAGCTTAGCGGGACAGGGCCATGGCTACACCTTC,CASSLAGQGHGYTF
.,TRBJ1-1,TRBV4-1,.,TGCGCCAGCAGGGACGGGGTCCAGATGCACACTGAAGCTTTCTTT,CASRDGVQMHTEAFF
.,TRBJ1-1,TRBV7-9,.,TGTGCCAGCGTACTGACGGTGAACACTGAAGCTTTCTTT,CASVLTVNTEAFF
.,TRBJ2-2,TRBV10-1,.,TGCGCCAGCGGAATAAAAAACACCGGGGAGCTGTTTTTT,CASGIKNTGELFF
.,TRBJ2-2,TRBV4-2,.,TGTGCCAGCAGCCAAGATAAAGGCGGGGAGCTGTTTTTT,CASSQDKGGELFF
.,TRBJ2-5,TRBV7-9,.,TGTGCCAGCAGCTTAGCGCTGGGGTGGCAGGAGACCCAGTACTTC,CASSLALGWQETQYF
TRBD2,TRBJ2-3,TRBV7-3,.,TGTGCCAGCAGCTCCCCCGGGACTAGCGCAGATACGCAGTATTTT,CASSSPGTSADTQYF
.,TRBJ1-6,TRBV5-4,.,TGTGCCAGCAGCTTGGCCGCTACGAGGGATTCACCCCTCCACTTT,CASSLAATRDSPLHF
TRBD1,TRBJ1-5,TRBV6-5,.,TGTGCCACCTTCTCGGGACAGACTATAAATCAGCCCCAGCATTTT,CATFSGQTINQPQHF
.,TRBJ1-5,TRBV19,few,TGTGCCAGTAGGACCAGCCCGGGAGGTCAGCCCCAGCATTTT,CASRTSPGGQPQHF
.,TRBJ1-1,TRBV7-9,.,TGTGCCAGCAGCGCGCCAACAGGGCTCCACACTGAAGCTTTCTTT,CASSAPTGLHTEAFF
TRBD1,TRBJ1-6,TRBV28,.,TGTGCCAGCAGTCGACAGGGGAGCTCCTATAATTCACCCCTCCACTTT,CASSRQGSSYNSPLHF
TRBD2,TRBJ2-7,TRBV2,.,TGTGCCAGCAGTCTAGCGGGATCTGTGGTTCCTACCGAGCAGTACTTC,CASSLAGSVVPTEQYF
TRBD1,TRBJ2-3,TRBV30,.,TGTGCCTGGAGTGTCGGCCAGGGGGACGCAGATACGCAGTATTTT,CAWSVGQGDADTQYF
.,TRBJ2-3,TRBV3-1/TRBV3-2,.,TGTGCCAGCAGCCAAGCCTTGGGGACCACAAGCGATACGCAGTATTTT,CASSQALGTTSDTQYF
.,TRBJ2-1,TRBV7-9,.,TGTGCCAGCAGCTTAGATGCCAGCGGCTACAATGAGCAGTTCTTC,CASSLDASGYNEQFF
TRBD1,TRBJ2-1,TRBV7-9,.,TGTGCCAGCAGACGACAGGGGGAAGACTACAATGAGCAGTTCTTC,CASRRQGEDYNEQFF
TRBD2,TRBJ2-7,TRBV2,.,TGTGCCAGCAGTGGTAGCGGGGCATACGAGCAGTACTTC,CASSGSGAYEQYF
.,TRBJ1-6,TRBV18,once,TGTGCCAGCTCACCCGCAGAGAATTCACCCCTCCACTTT,CASSPAENSPLHF
.,TRBJ2-7,TRBV6-5,.,TGTGCCAGCAGTTACGGCCACGAGCAGTACTTC,CASSYGHEQYF
.,TRBJ2-7,TRBV9,.,TGTGCCAGGCCGGGACGGGGTGACGAGCAGTACTTC,CARPGRGDEQYF
.,TRBJ1-3,TRBV9,.,TGTGCCAGCAGCCGGCAGGGCTCCTCTGGAAACACCATATATTTT,CASSRQGSSGNTIYF
.,TRBJ2-1,TRBV7-2,once,TGTGCCAGGGCCCCCGGGGGACACAATGAGCAGTTCTTC,CARAPGGHNEQFF
.,TRBJ1-2,TRBV6-2/TRBV6-3,once,TGTGCCAGCAGTTCAGGGCGTGCCTATGGCTACACCTTC,CASSSGRAYGYTF
.,TRBJ2-1,TRBV28,.,TGTGCCAGCAGTTTATCATACAATGAGCAGTTCTTC,CASSLSYNEQFF
.,TRBJ1-3,TRBV19,.,TGTGCCAGTAGTACCTACTCGGGGGCCGGAAACACCATATATTTT,CASSTYSGAGNTIYF
.,TRBJ1-2,TRBV21-1,.,TGTGCCAGCAGCCCACAGGGGACAGGGGGCGAGTATCTCTATGGCTACACCTTC,CASSPQGTGGEYLYGYTF
.,TRBJ2-1,TRBV6-5,.,TGTGCCAGCAGCCCCCGATTCAGGGAGCAGTTCTTC,CASSPRFREQFF
.,TRBJ1-1,TRBV5-5,.,TGTGCCAGCACCAGTTTCGCAGTCAACACTGAAGCTTTCTTT,CASTSFAVNTEAFF
.,TRBJ1-5,TRBV6-1,.,TGTGCCAGCAGTGAAGGACACTACAATCAGCCCCAGCATTTT,CASSEGHYNQPQHF
TRBD1,TRBJ1-4,TRBV27,.,TGTGCCAGCAGTAGTGGGGGACAGGGGTATGAAAAACTGTTTTTT,CASSSGGQGYEKLFF
TRBD1,TRBJ1-2,TRBV28,.,TGTGCCAGCAAGGGACAGGGGTACTACGTCAACTATGGCTACACCTTC,CASKGQGYYVNYGYTF